The rows below give T cell receptor beta chains drawn from one sample of a study of blood T cell repertoires in COVID-19. Libraries were prepared by immunoSEQ multiplex PCR; TCRdb keeps only in-frame clonotypes and omits some of them. The repertoire has 130,000 or so clones, about 85% of them found once; the top ten carry 2.5% to 3%. Sequenced input: peripheral blood. These TCRs come from a human donor with COVID-19, enrolled during active disease. The donor label of this sample is uncertain. Both conserved end residues are part of each CDR3. D genes are given only for firm matches. Only part of the rows carry a size: once, few, many, or a class if the clone is expanded.

CDR3nt: TGTGCCAGTATCAACACGGGGTTCGGTGGCTACACCTTC; CDR3aa: CASINTGFGGYTF; abundance: .; d_gene: .; j_gene: TRBJ1-2; v_gene: TRBV5-6
CDR3nt: TGTGCCAGCTCACCACCGCAGGGGTTCGCTCACGAGCAGTACTTC; CDR3aa: CASSPPQGFAHEQYF; abundance: once; d_gene: .; j_gene: TRBJ2-7; v_gene: TRBV18
CDR3nt: TGTGCCAGCAGTGATCCCGGGAAGCCCTATGGCTACACCTTC; CDR3aa: CASSDPGKPYGYTF; abundance: .; d_gene: .; j_gene: TRBJ1-2; v_gene: TRBV25-1
CDR3nt: TGTGCCAGTAGTACGCCCGGGGGAGCTTTCTTT; CDR3aa: CASSTPGGAFF; abundance: .; d_gene: .; j_gene: TRBJ1-1; v_gene: TRBV19
CDR3nt: TGTGCCAGCAGCTTCTTCGGGACTAGCAATGAGCAGTTCTTC; CDR3aa: CASSFFGTSNEQFF; abundance: .; d_gene: TRBD2; j_gene: TRBJ2-1; v_gene: TRBV13
CDR3nt: TGTGCCAGCAGTTCGATAGGGGGTTTCGGAAACACCATATATTTT; CDR3aa: CASSSIGGFGNTIYF; abundance: .; d_gene: .; j_gene: TRBJ1-3; v_gene: TRBV27
CDR3nt: TGCGCCAGCAGCTTGGGTGGGCGCGATCAGCCCCAGCATTTT; CDR3aa: CASSLGGRDQPQHF; abundance: .; d_gene: .; j_gene: TRBJ1-5; v_gene: TRBV5-1
CDR3nt: TGTGCCAGCAGCCTAAACTATGGCTACACCTTC; CDR3aa: CASSLNYGYTF; abundance: .; d_gene: .; j_gene: TRBJ1-2; v_gene: TRBV5-4
CDR3nt: TGTGCCAGCAGCTTGGGATTCAGACAGGGGTTAGAGACCCAGTACTTC; CDR3aa: CASSLGFRQGLETQYF; abundance: .; d_gene: TRBD1; j_gene: TRBJ2-5; v_gene: TRBV5-5
CDR3nt: TGTGCCAGCTCACCGGAGGTCGGGGAGACCCAGTACTTC; CDR3aa: CASSPEVGETQYF; abundance: .; d_gene: .; j_gene: TRBJ2-5; v_gene: TRBV18
CDR3nt: TGTGCCAGCAGCCAAGGGTCCGGGACTGGAGACACCATATATTTT; CDR3aa: CASSQGSGTGDTIYF; abundance: .; d_gene: .; j_gene: TRBJ1-3; v_gene: TRBV3-1/TRBV3-2
CDR3nt: TGCGCCAGCACCAAGGGACTATCTTCCCACGAGCAGTACTTC; CDR3aa: CASTKGLSSHEQYF; abundance: .; d_gene: TRBD2; j_gene: TRBJ2-7; v_gene: TRBV5-1
CDR3nt: TGTGCCAGCCGTAAAACAGAATTTAATGAAAAACTGTTTTTT; CDR3aa: CASRKTEFNEKLFF; abundance: .; d_gene: .; j_gene: TRBJ1-4; v_gene: TRBV27